This T cell receptor (beta chain) was profiled in a study of response to subunit inactivated influenza vaccine. This clonotype was picked up a small number of times. Its antigen is unknown. This CDR3 is 23 amino acids long. V gave up 4 bases and J gave up 0 bases; unmatched junction bases: 19. Germline values: CDR1 KGHSH, CDR2 LQKENI. MiXCR, run by TCRdb on the RT-PCR reads, gives a single entry per CDR3 protein. Of approximately 700,000 distinct CDR3 sequences listed, around 14% are singletons. Study outcomes and limitations: Seasonal influenza vaccination, on each occasion, was suggested by the authors to recruit few new T cells.

The sequencing used PBMCs from blood, collected about 12 days after vaccination. The rearrangement joins TRBV18 to TRBJ2-1; 15 positions match TRBD2. The receptor was derived from a man in his fifties who received an inactivated influenza vaccine. The CDR3 nucleotides read TGTGCCAGCTCACTCATCCGCCTTGTCCCGGGACTAGCGGGAGGAAGCTCCTACAATGAGCAGTTCTTC. This codes for CASSLIRLVPGLAGGSSYNEQFF.